A selection of T cell receptor beta chains follows, all from one sample in a study of regulatory T cells in long-lasting Graves disease. TCRdb recomputed calls from the multiplex PCR reads with MiXCR, one row per CDR3 protein. The sample holds about 560,000 distinct CDR3 sequences, roughly a sixth seen once. In addition, the sample was reused for a study of T cells in Graves' hyperthyroidism and ophthalmopathy.

Here the sequenced sample was peripheral blood mononuclear cells (PBMCs), taken at new diagnosis, from a patient treated with antithyroid drugs. These receptor sequences come from a young man with Graves disease. Each CDR3 is given without its conserved first and last residue. Only part of the rows carry a size: once, few, many, or a class if the clone is expanded.

13	few	TRBV29-1	SVTRGTSGRNEQF
15	many	TRBV11-2	ASSSKGAEVVRKTQY
12	many	TRBV15	ATSIMQMNTEAF
12	NA	TRBV6-1	ASSEYGSTGELF
12	few	TRBV28	ASSSLTENSPLH
12	many	TRBV2	ASSELARYNEQF
13	NA	TRBV5-1	ASSLSAGVHNEQF
12	many	TRBV28	ASSPTGTSKFYT
13	NA	TRBV19	ASSRKNKAFYEQF
13	many	TRBV10-1	ASRMGLAADNEQF
14	NA	TRBV5-1	ASSFGTSGEQETQY
13	many	TRBV2	ASKHPKVGGVEQY
12	once	TRBV20-1	SASTGPMNTEAF
12	many	TRBV3-1	ASSQEHGSSPLH
10	many	TRBV3-1	ASPNSGGILY
13	many	TRBV5-6	ASSSGTSAYNEQF
14	NA	TRBV6-5	ASSSPQSSGANVLT
11	many	TRBV20-1	SARRRAGETQY
12	NA	TRBV20-1	SASGTGDSDEAF
14	many	TRBV27	ASSLTPGQGTYGYT
13	many	TRBV3-1	ASSQGGSNTGELF
10	many	TRBV11-2	ASRSLDYEQY
14	NA	TRBV5-5	ASSLNRDTKNQPQH
15	few	TRBV20-1	SARGGGLAVPTDTQY
12	NA	TRBV29-1	SAGLAGGLNEQF
14	few	TRBV6-1	ASSPLGADSGNTIY
13	NA	TRBV20-1	SAPVAGIVTDTQY
11	many	TRBV27	ASSPDREETQY
11	NA	TRBV20-1	SASFQVNQPQH
12	NA	TRBV27	ASSRQAYNEKLF
13	NA	TRBV10-3	AISESQAGGNERF
10	NA	TRBV4-1	ASSGDNNEQF
12	few	TRBV5-1	ASSNGQAGDEQY
11	NA	TRBV10-3	AIGTGSSQPQH
15	NA	TRBV7-9	ASSSLERSGAIYEQY
13	NA	TRBV13	ASSPGASGRDTQY
14	many	TRBV3-1	ASSQDLAGAYNEQF
14	many	TRBV11-1	ASSSAGRRLNTEAF
13	many	TRBV10-3	AISESKAGGETQY
9	NA	TRBV19	ASSIEVEAF
11	NA	TRBV20-1	SARLYSYGELF
15	NA	TRBV20-1	SASSSRDLIPGETQY
12	few	TRBV5-1	ASSSGGTQETQY
10	NA	TRBV10-3	AISESLNTIY
10	NA	TRBV19	ASSISPDTQY
12	many	TRBV5-1	ASSLARAGYEQY
12	many	TRBV28	ASSVSGRANEQF
13	few	TRBV15	ATSRALTNTGELF
12	many	TRBV12-3/TRBV12-4	ASSFRDSFYEQY
12	many	TRBV18	ASSLRAKDNEQF
15	few	TRBV7-2	ASSLEVSGRVQETQY
13	NA	TRBV7-2	ASSLKGGRMAPQH
15	many	TRBV28	ASSPSSQGLASYEQY
10	few	TRBV7-3	ASSLMGGELF
13	few	TRBV10-2	ASSDGRELNQPQH
17	few	TRBV10-3	AIRTKTGTYHEVNTEAF
13	NA	TRBV5-1	ASSLGFASGEKLF
16	NA	TRBV6-4	ASSEIQGASLCNQPQH
12	many	TRBV5-1	ASSSSGTRGEQY
12	many	TRBV2	ASGRQGSNQPQH